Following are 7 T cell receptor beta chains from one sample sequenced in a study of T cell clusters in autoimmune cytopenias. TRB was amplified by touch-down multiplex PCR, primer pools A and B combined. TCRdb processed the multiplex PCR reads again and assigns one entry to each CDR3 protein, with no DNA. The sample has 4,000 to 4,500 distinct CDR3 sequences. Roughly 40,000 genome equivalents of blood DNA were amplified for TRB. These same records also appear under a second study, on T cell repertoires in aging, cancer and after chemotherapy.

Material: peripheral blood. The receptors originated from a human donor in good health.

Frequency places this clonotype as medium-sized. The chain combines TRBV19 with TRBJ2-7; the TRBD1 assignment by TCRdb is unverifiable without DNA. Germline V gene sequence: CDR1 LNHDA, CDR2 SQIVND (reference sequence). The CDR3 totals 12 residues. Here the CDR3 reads CASSYGTEKQYF.

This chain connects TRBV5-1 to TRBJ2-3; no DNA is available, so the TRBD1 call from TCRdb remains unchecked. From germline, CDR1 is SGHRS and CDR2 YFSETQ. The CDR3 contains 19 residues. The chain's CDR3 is CASSSTGQGTSRGTDTQYF.

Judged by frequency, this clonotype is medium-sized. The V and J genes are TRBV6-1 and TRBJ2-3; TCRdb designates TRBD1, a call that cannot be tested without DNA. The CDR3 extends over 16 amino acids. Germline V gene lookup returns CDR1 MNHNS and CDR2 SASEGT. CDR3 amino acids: CASSGRTAFSTDTQYF.

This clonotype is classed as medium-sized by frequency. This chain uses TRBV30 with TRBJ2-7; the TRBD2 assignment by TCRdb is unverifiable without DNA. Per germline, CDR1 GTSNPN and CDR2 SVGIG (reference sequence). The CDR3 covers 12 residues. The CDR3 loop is CAWRAGSYEQYF.

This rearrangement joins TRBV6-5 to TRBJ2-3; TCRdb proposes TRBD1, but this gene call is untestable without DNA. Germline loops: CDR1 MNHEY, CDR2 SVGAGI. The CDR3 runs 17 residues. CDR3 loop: CASSYSGRGASTDTQYF.

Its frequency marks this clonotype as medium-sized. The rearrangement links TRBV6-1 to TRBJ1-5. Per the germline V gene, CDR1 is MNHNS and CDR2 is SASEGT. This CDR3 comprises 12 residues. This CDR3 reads CASMTGSQPQHF.

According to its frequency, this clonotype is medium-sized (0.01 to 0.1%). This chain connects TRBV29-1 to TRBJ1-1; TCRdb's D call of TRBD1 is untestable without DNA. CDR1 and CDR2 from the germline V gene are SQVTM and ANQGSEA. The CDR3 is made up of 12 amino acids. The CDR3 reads CSAPRQGTEAFF.